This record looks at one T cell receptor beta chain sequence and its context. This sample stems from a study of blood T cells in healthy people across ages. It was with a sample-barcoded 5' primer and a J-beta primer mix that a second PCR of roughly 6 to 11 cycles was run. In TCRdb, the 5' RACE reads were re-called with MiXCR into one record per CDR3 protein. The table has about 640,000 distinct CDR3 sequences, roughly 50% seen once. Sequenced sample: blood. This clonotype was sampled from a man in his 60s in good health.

CDR3 bases: TGTGCCAGCAGTTTGGGAGGGGCACGTGGCTACACCTTC. This gives the protein CASSLGGARGYTF. The chain is built from TRBV27 and TRBJ1-2, with D possibly matching TRBD1 (5 bases). From germline, CDR1 is MNHEY and CDR2 SMNVEV (reference sequence). V lost 3 bases and J lost 7, with 12 bases in between. The CDR3 runs to 13 residues.